This T cell receptor (beta chain) was sequenced in a study of T cells in Graves' hyperthyroidism and ophthalmopathy. As for the study in general: Staff took peripheral blood when the initial diagnosis was made, before any treatment began.

The investigators amplified TCR beta CDR3 regions from RNA transcripts. First-round RT-PCR with HTBI primers amplified the TCR CDR3 region. Using its own MiXCR run on the multiplex PCR reads, TCRdb lists one record per CDR3 protein. The sample holds roughly 500,000 distinct CDR3 sequences; around 16% are singletons and the top ten take roughly 29%. The CDR3 loop spans 14 amino acids. Trimming cost V 6 bases and J 8 bases; bases outside gene matches: 7. Diagnoses used clinical symptoms, serum thyroxine and TRAb, thyroid ultrasound and orbital computed tomography. Study results and caveats: Most clonotypes expanded in thyroid above 0.001 were likewise present in blood.

This clonotype occurred many times. Antigen unknown. The sample comprised blood. This receptor was obtained from a woman in her twenties or thirties with Graves' ophthalmopathy. The genes are TRBV12-3 or TRBV12-4 and TRBJ2-1, with TRBD2 matching over 10 bases. DNA for the CDR3: TGTGCCAGCAGCCTAGCGGGAGTTCTGGATGAGCAGTTCTTC. Translation gives CASSLAGVLDEQFF.